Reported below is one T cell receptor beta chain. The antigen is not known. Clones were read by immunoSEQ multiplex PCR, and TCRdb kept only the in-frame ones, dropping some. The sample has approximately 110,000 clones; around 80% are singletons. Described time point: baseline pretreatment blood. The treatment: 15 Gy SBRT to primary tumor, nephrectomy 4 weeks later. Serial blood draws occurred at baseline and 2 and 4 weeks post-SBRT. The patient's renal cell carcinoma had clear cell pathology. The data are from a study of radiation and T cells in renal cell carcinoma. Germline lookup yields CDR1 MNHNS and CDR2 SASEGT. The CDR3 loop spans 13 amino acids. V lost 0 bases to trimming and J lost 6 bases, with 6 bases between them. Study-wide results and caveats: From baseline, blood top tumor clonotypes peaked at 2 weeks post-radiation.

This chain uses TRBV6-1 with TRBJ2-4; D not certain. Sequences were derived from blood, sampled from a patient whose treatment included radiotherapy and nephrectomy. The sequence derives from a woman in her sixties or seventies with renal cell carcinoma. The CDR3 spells CASSEALRNIQYF. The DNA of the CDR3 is TGTGCCAGCAGTGAAGCGCTTAGAAACATTCAGTACTTC.